These 25 T cell receptor beta chains were all obtained from the same sample, sequenced in a study of identical twins. MiXCR was run by TCRdb on the 5' RACE reads, yielding one entry per CDR3 protein. The table records under 1 million distinct CDR3 sequences, approximately 13% of them present only once. These records were also assigned to another study, of yellow fever vaccine responses in identical twins.

Material for sequencing was PBMCs. Receptor source: a woman younger than 30 in good health.

This clonotype has more than one count but fewer than ten. V usage is TRBV29-1 and J usage is TRBJ2-1; TRBD2 agrees at 7 bases. Germline lookup yields CDR1 SQVTM and CDR2 ANQGSEA. Unmatched junction bases numbered 7, after V lost 6 bases and J lost 14 bases. The CDR3 contains 10 residues. The CDR3 nucleotides are TGCAGCGTCCCGGGACTACACGAGTTCTTC. It yields the protein CSVPGLHEFF.

The rearrangement joins TRBV5-5 to TRBJ2-1; D might be TRBD1 or TRBD2, each matching 6 bases. Germline CDR1 is SGHKS and CDR2 is YYEKEE (reference sequence). Between the trimmed V and J ends, which lost 0 bases and 5 bases, there was a span of 21 bases. CDR3 length: 18 residues. CDR3 in amino acids: CASSLVSPGAAGHNEQFF. The CDR3 DNA follows: TGTGCCAGCAGCTTGGTTTCCCCGGGGGCAGCTGGTCACAATGAGCAGTTCTTC.

V and J are TRBV11-3 and TRBJ2-5; D is unresolved. Germline values: CDR1 SGHNT, CDR2 YENEEA. V gave up 5 bases and J gave up 5 bases, with 12 bases separating them. The CDR3 totals 13 residues. The CDR3: CASSKGPRETQYF. The CDR3 DNA reads TGTGCCAGCAGCAAGGGTCCCCGGGAGACCCAGTACTTC.

The chain recombines TRBV6-1 with TRBJ1-1; D is undetermined. CDR1 and CDR2 (germline): MNHNS, SASEGT. Trimming left V 2 bases short and J 1 base short, with 8 bases between. The CDR3 is 14 residues long. CDR3 amino acids: CASSENHGNTEAFF. The CDR3 DNA is TGTGCCAGCAGTGAAAACCACGGGAACACTGAAGCTTTCTTT.

This clonotype was seen a handful of times. This chain uses TRBV20-1 with TRBJ2-5; 7 bases fit TRBD2. Germline CDR1 reads DFQATT; CDR2 reads SNEGSKA (reference sequence). The CDR3 contains 14 residues. V lost 7 bases to trimming and J lost 3 bases; unmatched junction nucleotides: 11. CDR3 DNA: TGCAGTGTCCCCAATGTGGGAGGGAAAGAGACCCAGTACTTC. This translates into CSVPNVGGKETQYF.

This clonotype has a handful of counts. The CDR3 sequence: CASSPRDEWTQYF. DNA for the CDR3: TGTGCCAGCAGCCCCCGGGATGAGTGGACCCAGTACTTC. The J gene is TRBJ2-5, the V gene TRBV11-2; possible D gene TRBD2, 5 bases. In germline, CDR1 is SGHAT, CDR2 FQNNGV. V shed 5 bases and J shed 7 bases, with 14 bases lying between them. The CDR3 length is 13 residues.

In its sample, this clonotype was seen a few times. The chain employs TRBV3-1 and TRBJ2-3; D perhaps matches TRBD1 (5 bases). The CDR3 has 14 amino acids. V lost 1 base and J 3 bases, leaving 8 bases between the germline ends. Germline loops: CDR1 LGHDT, CDR2 YNNKEL (reference sequence). The CDR3 loop is CASSQGTGTDTQYF. CDR3 bases: TGTGCCAGCAGCCAAGGAACAGGAACAGATACGCAGTATTTT.

This clonotype was seen a few times. The genes are TRBV7-8 and TRBJ2-2; D gene ambiguous. V lost 5 bases, J lost 0 bases, and 10 bases lay in between. Per the germline V gene, CDR1 is SGHVS and CDR2 is FQNEAQ. The CDR3 has 15 amino acids. DNA for the CDR3: TGTGCCAGCAGCCCTGATGACCCGAACACCGGGGAGCTGTTTTTT. This sequence encodes CASSPDDPNTGELFF.

This clonotype was seen once. The V and J genes are TRBV11-1 and TRBJ2-1, with TRBD2 identical over 7 bases. Germline assignment: CDR1 SGHAT and CDR2 FQDESV (reference sequence). After removal of 2 bases from V and 3 bases from J, the junction contained 16 bases not matched to a gene. The CDR3 sequence is 19 residues long. CDR3 region: CASSLSSLGLAVIYNEQFF. CDR3 bases: TGTGCCAGCAGCTTATCGTCGTTGGGGCTAGCGGTGATCTACAATGAGCAGTTCTTC. The full variable domain, with the rest looked up from reference TRBV11-1 and TRBJ2-1, is EAEVAQSPRYKITEKSQAVAFWCDPISGHATLYWYRQILGQGPELLVQFQDESVVDDSQLPKDRFSAERLKGVDSTLKIQPAELGDSAMYLCASSLSSLGLAVIYNEQFFGPGTRLTVL.

The genes are TRBV9 and TRBJ2-1; D is tentatively TRBD1 or TRBD2 (6 bases each). Looked up from germline, CDR1 is SGDLS and CDR2 is YYNGEE. This CDR3 comprises 15 residues. V was pared by 3 bases and J by 6 bases, with 16 bases between. The CDR3 DNA follows: TGTGCCAGCAGCGAGGGGGGTCTATTCAGCAATGAGCAGTTCTTC. Its translation is CASSEGGLFSNEQFF.

The table lists this clonotype with a few counts. In nucleotides, the CDR3 is TGTGCCAGCAGCTTGCCGAGGGGATTCCAAGAGACCCAGTACTTC. This gives the protein CASSLPRGFQETQYF. The chain carries TRBV11-2 and TRBJ2-5; the D call may be TRBD1 or TRBD2 (5 bases each). V gave up 3 bases and J gave up 1 base, with 12 bases separating them. The CDR3 has 15 residues. Germline lookup yields CDR1 SGHAT and CDR2 FQNNGV.

The J gene is TRBJ2-5, the V gene TRBV7-3; TRBD1 matches 12 bases. CDR3 length: 17 residues. Germline loops: CDR1 SGHTA, CDR2 FQGTGA. Trimming took 2 bases from V and 5 from J; bases not matched to a gene: 9. CDR3 in amino acids: CASSLGGTGGAEETQYF. For the CDR3, the DNA is TGTGCCAGCAGCTTAGGTGGGACAGGGGGCGCGGAGGAGACCCAGTACTTC. The variable domain in full, completed from reference TRBV7-3 and TRBJ2-5, reads GAGVSQTPSNKVTEKGKYVELRCDPISGHTALYWYRQSLGQGPEFLIYFQGTGAADDSGLPNDRFFAVRPEGSVSTLKIQRTERGDSAVYLCASSLGGTGGAEETQYFGPGTRLLVL.

This clonotype was counted only a few times. V gene TRBV20-1 combines with J gene TRBJ2-2; 10 bases fit TRBD1. This CDR3 comprises 14 residues. The germline V gene encodes CDR1 DFQATT and CDR2 SNEGSKA (reference sequence). V shed 6 bases, J shed 4 bases, and the junction held 5 bases outside the gene matches. In nucleotides, the CDR3 is TGCAGTGCCCCGGGACAGGGGACCACCGGGGAGCTGTTTTTT. Translation gives CSAPGQGTTGELFF.

The rearrangement joins TRBV5-6 to TRBJ1-2; D might be TRBD1 (6 bases). The CDR3 sequence is 15 residues long. Germline V gene sequence: CDR1 SGHDT, CDR2 YYEEEE. V gave up 0 bases and J gave up 8 bases, with 17 bases separating them. The CDR3 reads CASSLAGARAGGYTF. The CDR3, as DNA: TGTGCCAGCAGCTTGGCGGGGGCGCGGGCAGGAGGCTACACCTTC.

The CDR3 bases are TGTGCCAGCAGCTTACAGACAACTAATGAAAAACTGTTTTTT. It yields the protein CASSLQTTNEKLFF. This chain joins TRBV7-2 and TRBJ1-4, with D hard to call. Trimming cost V 2 bases and J 0 bases, with 4 bases left between them. Germline V gene data show CDR1 as SGHTA and CDR2 as FQGNSA. This CDR3 region has 14 residues.

This clonotype has ten or more counts. The chain couples TRBV29-1 to TRBJ2-7, with 9 bases aligning to TRBD1. The CDR3 has 14 amino acids. V was clipped by 6 bases and J by 0 bases; unmatched bases: 6. Germline loops: CDR1 SQVTM, CDR2 ANQGSEA. The CDR3: CSVNRGPSSYEQYF. CDR3 in DNA: TGCAGCGTCAACAGGGGGCCGAGCTCCTACGAGCAGTACTTC.

This clonotype was counted between two and nine times. The rearrangement joins TRBV7-9 to TRBJ2-2, with 9 bases aligning to TRBD1. Germline V gene sequence: CDR1 SEHNR, CDR2 FQNEAQ (reference sequence). V gave up 3 bases and J gave up 6 bases; unmatched junction bases: 5. This CDR3 has 15 residues. The CDR3 protein is CASSLAGQGPGELFF. CDR3 bases: TGTGCCAGCAGCTTGGCGGGACAGGGTCCCGGGGAGCTGTTTTTT.

This chain joins TRBV20-1 and TRBJ2-2, with D perhaps being TRBD1 or TRBD2 (5 bases each). Deletions cut 6 bases from V and 3 bases from J, with 14 bases between. This CDR3 comprises 14 residues. The germline CDR1 and CDR2 sequences are DFQATT and SNEGSKA (reference sequence). This CDR3 is CSATPGPYTGELFF. Here the CDR3 DNA reads TGCAGTGCCACTCCGGGACCTTACACCGGGGAGCTGTTTTTT.

This clonotype was observed a few times. The V and J genes are TRBV12-3 or TRBV12-4 and TRBJ1-2; D is possibly TRBD1 (5 bases). The CDR3 covers 14 residues. Trimming removed 3 bases from V and 4 bases from J, with 12 bases in between. The DNA of the CDR3 is TGTGCCAGCAGTTTCGGCGGAGGGGCCTATGGCTACACCTTC. Its translation is CASSFGGGAYGYTF.

This clonotype was picked up many times. The chain couples TRBV15 to TRBJ2-1, with 9 positions matching TRBD2. Germline CDR1 is LNHNV and CDR2 is YYDKDF (reference sequence). After removal of 3 bases from V and 6 bases from J, the junction contained 15 bases not matched to a gene. There are 18 residues in the CDR3. The CDR3 loop is CATSSPISSAGGPNEQFF. The CDR3 coding sequence is TGTGCCACCAGCAGCCCTATTAGCTCGGCGGGAGGGCCCAATGAGCAGTTCTTC. The variable domain in full, completed from reference TRBV15 and TRBJ2-1, reads DAMVIQNPRYQVTQFGKPVTLSCSQTLNHNVMYWYQQKSSQAPKLLFHYYDKDFNNEADTPDNFQSRRPNTSFCFLDIRSPGLGDTAMYLCATSSPISSAGGPNEQFFGPGTRLTVL.

This rearrangement joins TRBV20-1 to TRBJ2-1, with 7 positions matching TRBD2. CDR1 and CDR2 from the germline V gene are DFQATT and SNEGSKA (reference sequence). V gave up 3 bases and J gave up 4 bases; unmatched junction bases: 6. The CDR3 length is 14 residues. CDR3 sequence (DNA): TGCAGTGCTAGCCCGCCGGGACTATACAATGAGCAGTTCTTC. It encodes CSASPPGLYNEQFF.

This clonotype has a handful of counts. CDR3: CASSQVMVSGRGDTGELFF. For the CDR3, the DNA is TGTGCCAGCAGCCAAGTCATGGTTTCGGGCAGGGGGGACACCGGGGAGCTGTTTTTT. The chain employs TRBV3-1 and TRBJ2-2; a weak D match, TRBD1 (7 bases). The V and J ends lost 1 base and 3 bases respectively, with 21 bases between them. Per the germline V gene, CDR1 is LGHDT and CDR2 is YNNKEL (reference sequence). The CDR3 sequence is 19 residues long. Full variable domain (rest looked up from reference TRBV3-1 and TRBJ2-2): DTAVSQTPKYLVTQMGNDKSIKCEQNLGHDTMYWYKQDSKKFLKIMFSYNNKELIINETVPNRFSPKSPDKAHLNLHINSLELGDSAVYFCASSQVMVSGRGDTGELFFGEGSRLTVL.

This chain links TRBV10-3 with TRBJ2-7; 7 bases are shared with TRBD1. The CDR3 consists of 13 residues. Trimming cost V 10 bases and J 3 bases; bases outside gene matches: 9. CDR1 and CDR2 (germline): ENHRY, SYGVKD. The DNA of the CDR3 is TGTGCCACCACTTCGGACAGGAACTACGAGCAGTACGTC. Translating it yields CATTSDRNYEQYV.

The V gene is TRBV7-9, the J gene TRBJ1-2, with D unresolved. The CDR3 runs 13 residues. V lost 5 bases and J lost 0, with 7 bases in between. Germline V gene data show CDR1 as SEHNR and CDR2 as FQNEAQ (reference sequence). The CDR3 is CASSATPNYGYTF. The CDR3 coding sequence is TGTGCCAGCAGCGCAACACCTAACTATGGCTACACCTTC.

V gene TRBV12-3 or TRBV12-4 combines with J gene TRBJ2-7; D may be TRBD2 (6 bases). There are 16 residues in the CDR3. V gave up 6 bases and J gave up 0 bases, with 18 bases separating them. This chain's CDR3 is CASSPGTLGSSYEQYF. CDR3 DNA: TGTGCCAGCAGCCCTGGGACTCTCGGCTCCTCCTACGAGCAGTACTTC.